The source of this TCR beta chain is a study of persistence of HIV-infected CD4 T cells. Across the whole study: The sample holds CD4+ T cells responsive to CMV or HIV-1 Gag. Blood samples, up to 180 mL, came from multiple time points, except a couple of leukapheresis donors sampled once. The study, taken as a whole, reports: Degenerate expanded CDR3beta sequences were enriched among CMV- and Gag-responding cells.

As regards this clone: Its antigen is currently unknown.

CDR1 is SGHRS, CDR2 YFSETQ, per germline. Trimming took 2 bases from V and 0 from J, leaving 1 base between them. This CDR3 comprises 12 residues. Overlapping HIV-1 Gag 15-mer peptides at 1 ug per peptide per mL were used. Sorted nonresponding memory CD4+ T cells were CD40L-negative, CD69-negative, CD45RO-high. Inclusion required CMV-positive serology and CD4+ counts above 400 cells/uL. The immunoSEQ assay was version 4, run in survey mode. Profiled with immunoSEQ multiplex PCR; TCRdb holds only in-frame clones, not every one. The sample gives about 36,000 clones, approximately 78% of which show up once; approximately 1% is in the top ten.

The receptor was isolated from an adult with HIV. The donor label of this sample is uncertain. The chain couples TRBV5-1 to TRBJ2-3; D remains unclear. The specimen was cultured CD4+ T cells from PBMCs, collected from a patient who received antiretroviral therapy. The CDR3 DNA reads TGCGCCAGCAGCTTAAGCACAGATACGCAGTATTTT. It translates to CASSLSTDTQYF.